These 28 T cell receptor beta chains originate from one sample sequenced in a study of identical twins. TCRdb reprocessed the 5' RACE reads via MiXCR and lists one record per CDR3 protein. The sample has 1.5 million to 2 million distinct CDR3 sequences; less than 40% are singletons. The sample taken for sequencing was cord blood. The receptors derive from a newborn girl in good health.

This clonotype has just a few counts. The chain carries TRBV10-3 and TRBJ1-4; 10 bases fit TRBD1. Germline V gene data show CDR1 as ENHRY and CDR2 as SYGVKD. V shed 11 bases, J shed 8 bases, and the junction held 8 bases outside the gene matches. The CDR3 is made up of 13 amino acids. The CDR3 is CAARQGAKEKLFF. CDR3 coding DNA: TGTGCCGCCAGACAGGGGGCAAAGGAAAAACTGTTTTTT.

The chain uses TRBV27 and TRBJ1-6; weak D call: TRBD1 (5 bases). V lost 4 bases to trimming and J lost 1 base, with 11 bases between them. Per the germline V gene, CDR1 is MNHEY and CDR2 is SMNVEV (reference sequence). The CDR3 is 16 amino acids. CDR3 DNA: TGTGCCAGCAGTTCCAGGGAGGTGTCCTATAATTCACCCCTCCACTTT. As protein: CASSSREVSYNSPLHF.

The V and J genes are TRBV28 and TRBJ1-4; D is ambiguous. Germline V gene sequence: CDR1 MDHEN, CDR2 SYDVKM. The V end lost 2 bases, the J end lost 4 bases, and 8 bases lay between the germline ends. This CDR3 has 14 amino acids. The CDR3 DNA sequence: TGTGCCAGCAGTTTAAACGGTATTAATGAAAAACTGTTTTTT. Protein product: CASSLNGINEKLFF.

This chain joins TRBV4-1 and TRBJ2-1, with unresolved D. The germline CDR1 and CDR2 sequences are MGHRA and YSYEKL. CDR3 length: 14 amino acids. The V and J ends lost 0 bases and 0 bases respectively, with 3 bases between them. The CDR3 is CASSQEYSYNEQFF. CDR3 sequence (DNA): TGCGCCAGCAGCCAAGAGTACTCCTACAATGAGCAGTTCTTC.

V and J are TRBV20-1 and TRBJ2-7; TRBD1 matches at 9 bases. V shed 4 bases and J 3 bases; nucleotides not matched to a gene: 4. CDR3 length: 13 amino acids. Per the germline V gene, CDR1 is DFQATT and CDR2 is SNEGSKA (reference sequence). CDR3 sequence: CSATRTGVYEQYF. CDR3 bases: TGCAGTGCTACCCGGACAGGGGTCTACGAGCAGTACTTC.

Here the CDR3 reads CATSARLAGGDNEQFF. The CDR3 bases are TGTGCCACCAGTGCTAGACTAGCGGGAGGGGACAATGAGCAGTTCTTC. The chain links TRBV24-1 to TRBJ2-1; 14 nucleotides agree with TRBD2. This CDR3 contains 16 residues. V dropped 5 bases and J dropped 5; count of bases not matched to a gene: 4. Germline CDR1 KGHDR, CDR2 SFDVKD.

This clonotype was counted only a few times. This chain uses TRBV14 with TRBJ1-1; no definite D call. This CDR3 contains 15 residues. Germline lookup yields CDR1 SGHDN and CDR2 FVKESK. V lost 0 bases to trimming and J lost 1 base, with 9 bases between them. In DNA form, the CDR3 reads TGTGCCAGCAGCCAAGAACGAGCTAAGAACACTGAAGCTTTCTTT. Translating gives CASSQERAKNTEAFF.

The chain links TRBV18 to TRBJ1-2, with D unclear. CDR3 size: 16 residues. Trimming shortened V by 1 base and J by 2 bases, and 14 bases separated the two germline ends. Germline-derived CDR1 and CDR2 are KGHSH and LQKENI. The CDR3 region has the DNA TGTGCCAGCTCACCACTCAAGGGAGTCGGGAACTATGGCTACACCTTC. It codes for CASSPLKGVGNYGYTF.

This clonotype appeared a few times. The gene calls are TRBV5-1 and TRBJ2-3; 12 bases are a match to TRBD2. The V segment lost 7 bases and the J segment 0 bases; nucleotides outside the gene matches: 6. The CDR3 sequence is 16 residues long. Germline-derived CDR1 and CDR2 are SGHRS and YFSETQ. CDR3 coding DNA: TGCGCCAGCCGGACAGGGACTAGCGGGAGCACAGATACGCAGTATTTT. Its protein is CASRTGTSGSTDTQYF.

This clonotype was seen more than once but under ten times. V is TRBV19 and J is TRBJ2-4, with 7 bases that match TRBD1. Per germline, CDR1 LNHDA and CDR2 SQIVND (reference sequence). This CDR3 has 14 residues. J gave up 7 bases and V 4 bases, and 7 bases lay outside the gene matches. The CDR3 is CASSTQDRPNIQYF. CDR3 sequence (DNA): TGTGCCAGTAGTACTCAGGACAGGCCCAACATTCAGTACTTC.

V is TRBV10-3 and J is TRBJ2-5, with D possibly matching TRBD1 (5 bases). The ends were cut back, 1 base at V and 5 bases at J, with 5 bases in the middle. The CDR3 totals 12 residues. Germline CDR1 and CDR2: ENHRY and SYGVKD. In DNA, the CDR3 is TGTGCCATCAGTGAGTGGGGCGAGACCCAGTACTTC. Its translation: CAISEWGETQYF.

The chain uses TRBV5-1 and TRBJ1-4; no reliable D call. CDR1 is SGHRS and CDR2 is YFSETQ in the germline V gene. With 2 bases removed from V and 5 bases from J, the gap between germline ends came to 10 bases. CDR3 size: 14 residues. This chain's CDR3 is CASSFRNLNEKLFF. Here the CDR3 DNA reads TGCGCCAGCAGCTTCCGGAATCTAAATGAAAAACTGTTTTTT.

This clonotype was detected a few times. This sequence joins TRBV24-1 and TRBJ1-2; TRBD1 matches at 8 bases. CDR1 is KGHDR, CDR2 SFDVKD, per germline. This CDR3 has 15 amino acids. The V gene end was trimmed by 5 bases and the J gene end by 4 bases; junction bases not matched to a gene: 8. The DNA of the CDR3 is TGTGCCACCAGTGCTACGGACAGGGCGGCCTATGGCTACACCTTC. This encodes CATSATDRAAYGYTF.

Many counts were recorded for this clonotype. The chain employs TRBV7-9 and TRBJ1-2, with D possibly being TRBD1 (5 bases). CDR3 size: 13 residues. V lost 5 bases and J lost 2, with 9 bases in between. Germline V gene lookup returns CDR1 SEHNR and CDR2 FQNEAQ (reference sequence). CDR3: CASSPRDNYGYTF. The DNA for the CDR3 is TGTGCCAGCAGCCCCCGGGACAACTATGGCTACACCTTC.

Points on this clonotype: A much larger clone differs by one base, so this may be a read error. The CDR3 nucleotides read TGTGCCAGCAGCTTAGGGAAGGCCACAGATACGCAGTATTTT. Translated, it gives CASSLGKATDTQYF. This chain links TRBV7-6 with TRBJ2-3; no clear D gene. Germline V lookup: CDR1 SGHVS, CDR2 FNYEAQ. V dropped 1 base and J dropped 2 bases, with 7 bases sitting between them. The CDR3 runs 14 residues.

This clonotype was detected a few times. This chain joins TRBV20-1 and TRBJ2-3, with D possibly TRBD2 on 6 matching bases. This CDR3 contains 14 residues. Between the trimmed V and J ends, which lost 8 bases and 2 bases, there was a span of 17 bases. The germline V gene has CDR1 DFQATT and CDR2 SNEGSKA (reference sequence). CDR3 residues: CSLLGGLNTDTQYF. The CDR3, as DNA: TGCAGTCTTCTCGGGGGTCTTAACACAGATACGCAGTATTTT.

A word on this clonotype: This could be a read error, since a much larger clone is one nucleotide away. The CDR3 DNA reads as TGCAGCGCTGTGGGACGGACAGGGCCTAACTACGAGCAGTACTTC. Its translation is CSAVGRTGPNYEQYF. This rearrangement joins TRBV29-1 to TRBJ2-4; 8 nucleotides line up with TRBD1. The tail of the sequence fits TRBJ2-7 better, so the J call may be wrong. This CDR3 is built from 15 residues. Germline assignment: CDR1 SQVTM and CDR2 ANQGSEA.

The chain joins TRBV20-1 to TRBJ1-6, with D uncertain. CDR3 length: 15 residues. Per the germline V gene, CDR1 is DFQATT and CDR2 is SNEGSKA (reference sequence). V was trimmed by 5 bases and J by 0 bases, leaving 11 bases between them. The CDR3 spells CSAPPRGSYNSPLHF. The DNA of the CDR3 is TGCAGTGCTCCACCACGGGGCTCCTATAATTCACCCCTCCACTTT.

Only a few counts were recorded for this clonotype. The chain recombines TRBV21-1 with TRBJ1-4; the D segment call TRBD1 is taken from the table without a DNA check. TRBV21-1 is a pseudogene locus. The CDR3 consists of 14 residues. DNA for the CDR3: TGTGCCAGCAGCAAAGGACAGGGGAATGAAAAACTGTTTTTT. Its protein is CASSKGQGNEKLFF.

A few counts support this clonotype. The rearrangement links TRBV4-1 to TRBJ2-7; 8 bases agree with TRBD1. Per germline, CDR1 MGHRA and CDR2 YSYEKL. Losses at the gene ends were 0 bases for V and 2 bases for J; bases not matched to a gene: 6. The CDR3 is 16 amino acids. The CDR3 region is CASSQDKDRVAYEQYF. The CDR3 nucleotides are TGCGCCAGCAGCCAAGATAAGGACAGGGTTGCCTACGAGCAGTACTTC.

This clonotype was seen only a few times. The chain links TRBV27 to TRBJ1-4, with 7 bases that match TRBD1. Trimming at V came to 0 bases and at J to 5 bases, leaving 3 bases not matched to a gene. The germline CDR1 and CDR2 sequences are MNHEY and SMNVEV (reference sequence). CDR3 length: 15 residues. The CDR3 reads CASSLSPGGNEKLFF. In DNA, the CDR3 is TGTGCCAGCAGTTTATCCCCAGGGGGGAATGAAAAACTGTTTTTT.

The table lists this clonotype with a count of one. As DNA, the CDR3 is TGTGCCAGCAGGGGTAGCGGGAACACCGGGGAGCTGTTTTTT. This sequence encodes CASRGSGNTGELFF. This sequence joins TRBV21-1 and TRBJ2-2. TRBV21-1 is noted as a pseudogene. The CDR3 consists of 14 residues.

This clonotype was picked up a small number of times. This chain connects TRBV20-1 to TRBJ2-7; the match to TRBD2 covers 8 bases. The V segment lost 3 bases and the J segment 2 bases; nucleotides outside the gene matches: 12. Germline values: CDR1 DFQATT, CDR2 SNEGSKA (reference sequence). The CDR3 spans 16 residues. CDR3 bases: TGCAGTGCTAGGGTCAACCCTAGCGGGTCAGCCTACGAGCAGTACTTC. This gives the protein CSARVNPSGSAYEQYF.

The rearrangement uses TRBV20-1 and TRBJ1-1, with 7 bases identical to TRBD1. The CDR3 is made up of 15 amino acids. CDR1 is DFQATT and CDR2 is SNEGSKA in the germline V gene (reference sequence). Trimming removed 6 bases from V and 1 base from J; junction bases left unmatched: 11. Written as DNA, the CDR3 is TGCAGTGCCCCTGCCCGACAGGGTTGGAACACTGAAGCTTTCTTT. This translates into CSAPARQGWNTEAFF.

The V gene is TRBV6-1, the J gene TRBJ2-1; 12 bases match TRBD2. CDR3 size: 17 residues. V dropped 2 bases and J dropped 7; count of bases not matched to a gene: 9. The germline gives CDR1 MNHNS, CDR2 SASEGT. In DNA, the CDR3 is TGTGCCAGCAGTGAACTCCGGACTAGCGGGATTATGAATGAGCAGTTCTTC. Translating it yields CASSELRTSGIMNEQFF.

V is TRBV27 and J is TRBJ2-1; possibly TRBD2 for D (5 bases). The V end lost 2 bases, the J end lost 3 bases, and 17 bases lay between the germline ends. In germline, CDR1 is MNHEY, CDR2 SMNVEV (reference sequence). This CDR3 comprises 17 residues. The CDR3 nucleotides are TGTGCCAGCAGTTTAAACCCCAGACTACCCTTCTACAATGAGCAGTTCTTC. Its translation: CASSLNPRLPFYNEQFF.

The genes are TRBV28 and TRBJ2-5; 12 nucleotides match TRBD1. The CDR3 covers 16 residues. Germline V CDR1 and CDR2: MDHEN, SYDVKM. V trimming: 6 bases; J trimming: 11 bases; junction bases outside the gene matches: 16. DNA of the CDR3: TGTGCCAGCAGCACGACCGGGACAGGGGGCCCTTTTAGGCAGTACTTC. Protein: CASSTTGTGGPFRQYF. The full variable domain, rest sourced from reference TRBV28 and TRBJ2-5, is DVKVTQSSRYLVKRTGEKVFLECVQDMDHENMFWYRQDPGLGLRLIYFSYDVKMKEKGDIPEGYSVSREKKERFSLILESASTNQTSMYLCASSTTGTGGPFRQYFGPGTRLLVL.

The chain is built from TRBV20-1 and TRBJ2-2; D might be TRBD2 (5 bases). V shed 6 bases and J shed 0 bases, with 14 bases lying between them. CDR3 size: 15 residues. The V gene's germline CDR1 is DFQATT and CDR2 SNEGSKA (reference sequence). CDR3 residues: CSAMGASSNTGELFF. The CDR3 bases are TGCAGTGCCATGGGTGCTAGCTCGAACACCGGGGAGCTGTTTTTT.